This T cell receptor (beta chain) was profiled in a study of cytomegalovirus exposure and HLA in healthy donors. Whole-study findings and limits: Some V segments, TRBV6-2 and TRBV6-3 among them, were indistinguishable and were therefore excluded.

In this sample, this clone turned up a few times. Its antigen is unidentified. Use of 60 Vbeta and 13 Jbeta primers characterized the PCR. Source study methods: In a later analysis, some 80 million unique TCR beta chains included roughly 11 million shared by two or more donors. TCRdb's copy holds only in-frame clones and misses some; the assay was immunoSEQ multiplex PCR. V and J calls and clone size come straight from that table; D and trimming were deduced from the DNA. The profile shows about 160,000 clones, 60% to 85% of them singletons. Losses at the gene ends were 5 bases for V and 1 base for J; bases not matched to a gene: 5. Germline values: CDR1 MNHNY, CDR2 SVGAGI (reference sequence). The CDR3 runs 15 residues.

The V call is TRBV6-6, the J call TRBJ1-5; 7 bases map to TRBD1. The TCR comes from a man in his thirties or forties in good health and CMV-seropositive. The sequenced sample consisted of PBMCs. The CDR3 nucleotides are TGTGCCAGCAGTACACGACAGGGAAGCAATCAGCCCCAGCATTTT. Translation gives CASSTRQGSNQPQHF.